A selection of T cell receptor beta chains follows, all from one sample in a study of human T cells and chemical hapten exposure. TCRdb used MiXCR to reprocess the RACE reads, holding one entry per CDR3 protein. Of about 50,000 distinct CDR3 sequences in the sample, over 9.5% were seen once. The sequencing here drew on whole blood, taken in connection with sensitization to the hapten diphenylcyclopropenone (DPC). These receptors all come from a woman between 50 and 59 years old with alopecia areata. Some clones in this sample may be carry-over from other donors' samples. The CDR3 runs from the conserved cysteine through the conserved F or W. D genes are given only for firm matches. Where a row states a size, it is once, few, many or the class of an expanded clone; other rows omit it.

d_call j_call v_call clone_size cdr3_aa cdr3_nt
TRBD1 TRBJ1-1 TRBV5-1 NA CASSPLNWTGRNTEAFF TGCGCCAGCAGCCCATTAAACTGGACAGGGCGGAACACTGAAGCTTTCTTT
NA TRBJ2-2 TRBV11-2 few CASSLIETGELFF TGTGCCAGCAGCTTAATAGAGACCGGGGAGCTGTTTTTT
NA TRBJ1-6 TRBV5-8 NA CASSSTYSPLHF TGTGCCAGCAGCTCAACTTATTCACCCCTCCACTTT
NA TRBJ2-7 TRBV7-2 NA CASRASDAYEQYF TGTGCCAGCAGGGCTAGCGATGCCTACGAGCAGTACTTC
TRBD1 TRBJ1-1 TRBV14 many CASSQVRDRGEAFF TGTGCCAGCAGCCAAGTTCGGGACAGGGGGGAAGCTTTCTTT
NA TRBJ2-2 TRBV29-1 few CSVDREHTGELFF TGCAGCGTTGACAGGGAGCACACCGGGGAGCTGTTTTTT
TRBD2 TRBJ2-3 TRBV12-3/TRBV12-4 many CASSPGGNSRTDTQYF TGTGCCAGCAGTCCCGGGGGGAATAGTCGCACAGATACGCAGTATTTT
TRBD1 TRBJ1-5 TRBV5-1 many CASSLYRGGQPQHF TGCGCCAGCAGCCTTTACAGGGGTGGTCAGCCCCAGCATTTT
NA TRBJ1-2 TRBV28 many CASTVGGLYGYTF TGTGCCAGCACAGTAGGAGGGTTGTATGGCTACACCTTC
NA TRBJ2-5 TRBV23-1 NA CASRGEQGFRKETQYF TGCGCCAGCAGGGGGGAACAGGGCTTTAGGAAAGAGACCCAGTACTTC
TRBD2 TRBJ2-1 TRBV2 NA CASKNIPLAGGYNEQFF TGTGCCAGCAAAAACATCCCCCTAGCGGGAGGGTACAATGAGCAGTTCTTC
NA TRBJ1-1 TRBV7-9 few CASSLGAERFDAFF TGTGCCAGCAGCTTAGGGGCGGAGCGGTTCGATGCTTTCTTT
TRBD2 TRBJ2-7 TRBV27 few CASSSPTSGAYEQYF TGTGCCAGCAGCTCCCCTACTAGCGGGGCCTACGAGCAGTACTTC
NA TRBJ2-2 TRBV11-3 few CASSSGLDPGELFF TGTGCCAGCAGTTCCGGTCTGGACCCCGGGGAGCTGTTTTTT
NA TRBJ1-1 TRBV2 NA CASRGTGGFTEAFF TGTGCCAGCAGAGGCACGGGGGGCTTCACTGAAGCTTTCTTT
TRBD2 TRBJ2-7 TRBV7-2 NA CASSLQGLATEQYF TGTGCCAGCAGCTTACAGGGACTAGCGACCGAGCAGTACTTC
NA TRBJ2-1 TRBV7-2 many CASSPDLALRFF TGTGCCAGCAGCCCAGACCTGGCTCTTCGGTTCTTC
NA TRBJ2-7 TRBV7-9 NA CASSPLRAFSSSYEQYF TGTGCCAGCAGCCCCCTTAGGGCCTTCTCATCCTCCTACGAGCAGTACTTC
NA TRBJ1-2 TRBV7-8 few CASSELSAPYGYTF TGTGCCAGCAGCGAACTATCAGCCCCCTATGGCTACACCTTC
TRBD1 TRBJ2-3 TRBV5-1 few CASSLGQGFTDTQYF TGCGCCAGCAGCTTGGGACAGGGGTTCACAGATACGCAGTATTTT
NA TRBJ2-3 TRBV7-9 NA CASSLGSLGDTQYF TGTGCCAGCAGCTTAGGGTCTCTGGGGGATACGCAGTATTTT
NA TRBJ2-1 TRBV18 few CASSPSLAGSYNEQFF TGTGCCAGCTCTCCCTCGTTGGCGGGGTCCTACAATGAGCAGTTCTTC
TRBD1 TRBJ1-1 TRBV10-1 many CASSLDRGDAFF TGCGCCAGCAGTCTAGACAGGGGAGATGCTTTCTTT
NA TRBJ1-5 TRBV20-1 NA CSAATGRGNQPQHF TGCAGTGCTGCCACAGGGAGGGGAAATCAGCCCCAGCATTTT
NA TRBJ2-7 TRBV20-1 NA CSARGRQDSYEQYF TGCAGTGCTAGAGGGCGGCAGGACTCCTACGAGCAGTACTTC